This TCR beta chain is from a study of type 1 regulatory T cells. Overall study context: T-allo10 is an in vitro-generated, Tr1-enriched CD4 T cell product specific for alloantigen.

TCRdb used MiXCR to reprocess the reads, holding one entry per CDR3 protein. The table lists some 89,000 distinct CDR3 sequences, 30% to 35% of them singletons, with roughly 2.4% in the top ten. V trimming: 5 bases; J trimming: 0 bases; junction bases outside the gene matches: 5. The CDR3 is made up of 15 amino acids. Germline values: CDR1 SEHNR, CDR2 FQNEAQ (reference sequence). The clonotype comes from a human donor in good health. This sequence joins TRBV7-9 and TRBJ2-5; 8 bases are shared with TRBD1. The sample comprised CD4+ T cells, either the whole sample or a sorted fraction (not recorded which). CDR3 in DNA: TGTGCCAGCAGCGTCCGGACAGGGTACCAAGAGACCCAGTACTTC. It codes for CASSVRTGYQETQYF.